These 29 T cell receptor beta chains were sequenced from one sample in a study of post-analysis software for immune sequencing data. General study points: Controls showed lower frequencies than patients for a few TRBV segments, and TRBV5-6, TRBV5-1 and TRBV20-1 were among these.

TCR beta cDNA libraries had unique molecular identifiers. Each CDR3 protein is one row after TCRdb ran MiXCR on the PCR reads. The sample includes some 690,000 distinct CDR3 sequences, 55% to 70% of them seen just once. Their cognate antigens are unknown. The sequenced sample was blood. The receptors shown here come from a girl aged 2 to 9 with multiple sclerosis.

This rearrangement joins TRBV6-1 to TRBJ2-1; 7 positions agree with TRBD1. CDR3 length: 14 residues. Per the germline V gene, CDR1 is MNHNS and CDR2 is SASEGT. Trimming took 3 bases from V and 4 from J; bases not matched to a gene: 3. CDR3 nucleotides: TGTGCCAGCAGTGAGGGACAGAATTACAATGAGCAGTTCTTC. It encodes CASSEGQNYNEQFF.

The genes are TRBV3-1 and TRBJ2-7; 7 bases agree with TRBD2. V dropped 4 bases and J dropped 0; count of bases not matched to a gene: 3. Looked up from germline, CDR1 is LGHDT and CDR2 is YNNKEL (reference sequence). The length of the CDR3 is 14 residues. The CDR3 DNA follows: TGTGCCAGCAGCCCTCTAGCGGTCTCCTACGAGCAGTACTTC. Translated, it gives CASSPLAVSYEQYF.

This clonotype was detected only a few times. This chain uses TRBV7-9 with TRBJ2-3; 14 nucleotides align to TRBD2. CDR1 SEHNR and CDR2 FQNEAQ come from the germline V gene (reference sequence). V was pared by 5 bases and J by 10 bases, with 11 bases of the junction left unmatched. This CDR3 has 16 residues. The CDR3 region has the DNA TGTGCCAGCAGCATTCCAGGGGGACTAGCGGGAGTGTCGCAGTATTTT. Encoded protein: CASSIPGGLAGVSQYF.

This CDR3 is CSARVTGGLNTEAFF. The CDR3 coding sequence is TGCAGTGCTAGAGTAACAGGGGGATTGAACACTGAAGCTTTCTTT. The V gene is TRBV20-1, the J gene TRBJ1-1; 8 bases are a match to TRBD1. Germline CDR1 DFQATT, CDR2 SNEGSKA (reference sequence). The CDR3 has 15 residues. The junction had 4 bases not matched to a gene; V was cut back by 1 base and J by 0 bases.

This chain links TRBV29-1 with TRBJ1-4, with a tentative D call TRBD1 (5 bases). Germline V gene sequence: CDR1 SQVTM, CDR2 ANQGSEA. CDR3 length: 13 residues. Trimming took 5 bases from V and 7 from J, leaving 14 bases between them. This CDR3 reads CSVRTSWGEKLFF. The CDR3 coding sequence is TGCAGCGTTAGGACATCCTGGGGTGAAAAACTGTTTTTT.

The genes are TRBV2 and TRBJ2-4; D is perhaps TRBD2 (6 bases). The CDR3 sequence is 13 residues long. Germline V gene lookup returns CDR1 SNHLY and CDR2 FYNNEI. Deletions cut 4 bases from V and 13 bases from J, with 17 bases between. The CDR3 DNA sequence: TGTGCCAGCAGTGCGAAGACGCCGGGGGAGCAGTACTTC. It translates to CASSAKTPGEQYF.

This clonotype was seen once. One end of the junction fails to match germline, which may point to a read error. This chain links TRBV7-9 with TRBJ2-1; D call uncertain. Germline CDR1 SEHNR, CDR2 FQNEAQ (reference sequence). The CDR3 is 10 amino acids. CDR3 protein: CSSSFDEQFF. CDR3 coding DNA: TGTTCCAGCAGCTTTGATGAGCAGTTCTTC.

This clonotype came up a few times. The chain couples TRBV10-3 to TRBJ2-5, with D tentatively TRBD1 (5 bases). The DNA end is a closer match to TRBJ2-7, so the J assignment may be wrong. CDR1 is ENHRY, CDR2 SYGVKD, per germline. The CDR3 extends over 15 amino acids. The CDR3 reads CAISERGPGPSEQYF. CDR3 bases: TGTGCCATCAGTGAGAGGGGCCCTGGGCCCTCCGAGCAGTACTTC.

This clonotype was counted only a few times. The rearrangement joins TRBV13 to TRBJ2-7; maybe TRBD1 (5 bases). With 0 bases removed from V and 1 base from J, the gap between germline ends came to 13 bases. Germline CDR1 reads PRHDT; CDR2 reads FYEKMQ (reference sequence). This CDR3 has 16 amino acids. CDR3 coding DNA: TGTGCCAGCAGCTTAGGCCGGCAGGGCAATTCCTACGAGCAGTACTTC. This sequence encodes CASSLGRQGNSYEQYF.

This chain connects TRBV12-3 or TRBV12-4 to TRBJ2-3, with 15 positions matching TRBD2. V was pared by 7 bases and J by 5 bases, with 13 bases of the junction left unmatched. This CDR3 has 18 residues. The CDR3 sequence: CASTSGLAGGPPGDTQYF. CDR3 bases: TGTGCCAGCACCTCCGGACTAGCGGGGGGGCCCCCGGGAGATACGCAGTATTTT.

The gene calls are TRBV6-2 or TRBV6-3 and TRBJ1-2; 7 nucleotides line up with TRBD1. Germline values: CDR1 MNHEY, CDR2 SVGEGT. The CDR3 length is 15 residues. The V gene end was trimmed by 2 bases and the J gene end by 4 bases; junction bases not matched to a gene: 7. The CDR3 protein is CASSYERDRPYGYTF. In nucleotides, the CDR3 is TGTGCCAGCAGTTACGAACGGGACAGACCCTATGGCTACACCTTC.

The V gene is TRBV20-1, the J gene TRBJ2-7, with D possibly matching TRBD2 (5 bases). Looked up from germline, CDR1 is DFQATT and CDR2 is SNEGSKA (reference sequence). The ends were cut back, 3 bases at V and 3 bases at J, with 12 bases in the middle. The CDR3 runs 13 residues. This chain's CDR3 is CSARTAGDYEQYF. The CDR3 DNA reads TGCAGTGCTAGGACCGCGGGCGACTACGAGCAGTACTTC.

This chain links TRBV4-2 with TRBJ2-5, with D perhaps TRBD2 (6 bases). The J call is in doubt because the DNA end fits TRBJ2-7 better. The CDR3 has 14 residues. Germline lookup yields CDR1 LGHNA and CDR2 YNFKEQ. The CDR3: CASSQGEGAGEQYF. The CDR3 nucleotides read TGTGCCAGCAGCCAAGGCGAGGGAGCGGGCGAGCAGTACTTC.

A note on this clonotype: A read error may account for a junction end that differs from germline. The rearrangement links TRBV20-1 to TRBJ2-1; 9 bases align to TRBD2. Germline values: CDR1 DFQATT, CDR2 SNEGSKA (reference sequence). The CDR3 is made up of 16 amino acids. The CDR3 DNA sequence: TGCAGTGCTGGAGATTGGCTAGCGGGGAGTCATGGTGAGCAGTTCTTC. The encoded protein is CSAGDWLAGSHGEQFF.

The chain is built from TRBV3-1 and TRBJ1-2; TRBD1 matches at 8 bases. Germline V gene data show CDR1 as LGHDT and CDR2 as YNNKEL (reference sequence). The CDR3 contains 15 residues. The V and J ends lost 4 bases and 5 bases, in that order; junction bases with no gene match: 9. CDR3 bases: TGTGCCAGCAGCCCCGCAGGGGGCAGAGAGTATGGCTACACCTTC. This sequence encodes CASSPAGGREYGYTF. The complete variable domain, with remaining parts taken from reference TRBV3-1 and TRBJ1-2, reads DTAVSQTPKYLVTQMGNDKSIKCEQNLGHDTMYWYKQDSKKFLKIMFSYNNKELIINETVPNRFSPKSPDKAHLNLHINSLELGDSAVYFCASSPAGGREYGYTFGSGTRLTVV.

The V call is TRBV7-2, the J call TRBJ2-5, with 10 bases identical to TRBD2. The CDR3 loop spans 14 amino acids. Trimming removed 8 bases from V and 13 bases from J; junction bases left unmatched: 16. Germline-derived CDR1 and CDR2 are SGHTA and FQGNSA. The CDR3 DNA follows: TGTGCCAGCGCCCCCCCCGGCCTAGCGGGAGTGAGGTACTTC. Protein: CASAPPGLAGVRYF.

The J gene is TRBJ2-1, the V gene TRBV11-2; 13 nucleotides align to TRBD2. The junction had 16 bases not matched to a gene; V was cut back by 4 bases and J by 4 bases. This CDR3 is 20 amino acids long. Germline loops: CDR1 SGHAT, CDR2 FQNNGV. The CDR3 reads CASSSWDGHRTSGGYNEQFF. In DNA form, the CDR3 reads TGTGCCAGCAGCTCCTGGGACGGCCACAGGACTAGCGGGGGATACAATGAGCAGTTCTTC.

This chain links TRBV4-3 with TRBJ2-1; D might be TRBD2 (5 bases). The V and J ends lost 0 bases and 8 bases respectively, with 17 bases between them. CDR1 is LGHNA, CDR2 YSLEER, per germline. The CDR3 has 16 residues. The CDR3 spells CASSQDRGEVFYEQFF. The DNA of the CDR3 is TGCGCCAGCAGCCAAGATCGGGGTGAGGTTTTCTATGAGCAGTTCTTC.

The V gene is TRBV20-1, the J gene TRBJ2-3; 9 nucleotides line up with TRBD2. Germline CDR1 DFQATT, CDR2 SNEGSKA (reference sequence). The CDR3 covers 17 residues. Trimming removed 6 bases from V and 3 bases from J; junction bases left unmatched: 16. The chain's CDR3 is CSAYYSGRGVGTDTQYF. The CDR3 nucleotides read TGCAGTGCCTACTATAGCGGGAGAGGGGTGGGGACAGATACGCAGTATTTT.

V gene TRBV29-1 combines with J gene TRBJ2-1; 8 positions agree with TRBD1. With 5 bases clipped from V and 8 bases from J, the junction kept 11 bases outside the gene matches. CDR3 length: 14 amino acids. Germline V gene data show CDR1 as SQVTM and CDR2 as ANQGSEA. The CDR3 loop is CSVFQGAWYHEQFF. CDR3 bases: TGCAGCGTTTTTCAGGGGGCTTGGTACCATGAGCAGTTCTTC.

The chain links TRBV20-1 to TRBJ1-2; 10 positions agree with TRBD1. Per germline, CDR1 DFQATT and CDR2 SNEGSKA (reference sequence). The CDR3 extends over 15 amino acids. The CDR3: CSAGKPGQGRAGYTF. The CDR3 region has the DNA TGCAGCGCCGGGAAACCGGGACAGGGGAGGGCTGGCTACACCTTC.

This clonotype turned up a few times. The chain employs TRBV4-3 and TRBJ1-2; no firm D call. This CDR3 has 15 amino acids. CDR1 is LGHNA, CDR2 YSLEER, per germline. Trimming removed 1 base at V and 4 bases at J, with 13 bases between. The CDR3, as DNA: TGCGCCAGCAGCCAAGTTCCGAATGACGGCTATGGCTACACCTTC. Translated, it gives CASSQVPNDGYGYTF.

The chain has TRBV11-2 and TRBJ1-2; TRBD1 aligns across 9 bases. CDR3 length: 15 amino acids. CDR1 SGHAT and CDR2 FQNNGV come from the germline V gene. The V and J ends lost 0 bases and 6 bases, in that order; junction bases with no gene match: 5. The CDR3 protein is CASSLDLGTGHGYTF. CDR3 nucleotide sequence: TGTGCCAGCAGCTTAGATCTTGGGACAGGGCATGGCTACACCTTC. The entire variable domain, with the rest obtained from reference TRBV11-2 and TRBJ1-2, is as follows: EAGVAQSPRYKIIEKRQSVAFWCNPISGHATLYWYQQILGQGPKLLIQFQNNGVVDDSQLPKDRFSAERLKGVDSTLKIQPAKLEDSAVYLCASSLDLGTGHGYTFGSGTRLTVV.

The rearrangement links TRBV6-5 to TRBJ2-5, with TRBD2 matching over 11 bases. CDR3 size: 15 residues. The junction had 8 bases not matched to a gene; V was cut back by 6 bases and J by 5 bases. CDR1 and CDR2 from the germline V gene are MNHEY and SVGAGI. The CDR3 DNA sequence: TGTGCCAGCAGATTAGCGGGAGGGCCGGGTGAGACCCAGTACTTC. Translating gives CASRLAGGPGETQYF.

The chain links TRBV6-4 to TRBJ2-1; TRBD2 matches 13 bases. V was pared by 3 bases and J by 8 bases, with 7 bases of the junction left unmatched. CDR1 and CDR2 from the germline V gene are MRHNA and SNTAGT. This CDR3 is built from 16 residues. CDR3 amino acids: CASSDNGLAGVDEQFF. CDR3 nucleotide sequence: TGTGCCAGCAGTGATAATGGACTAGCGGGAGTCGATGAGCAGTTCTTC.

The gene calls are TRBV12-3 or TRBV12-4 and TRBJ2-3; D not certain. The CDR3 sequence is 11 residues long. With 3 bases removed from V and 6 bases from J, the gap between germline ends came to 4 bases. CDR3 in amino acids: CASSFWDTQYF. The CDR3 nucleotides read TGTGCCAGCAGTTTCTGGGATACGCAGTATTTT.

The rearrangement uses TRBV4-2 and TRBJ2-3; the D gene could be TRBD1 or TRBD2 (6 bases each). CDR1 is LGHNA, CDR2 YNFKEQ, per germline. V lost 4 bases to trimming and J lost 0 bases, with 14 bases between them. The CDR3 totals 16 residues. The CDR3 reads CASSRRGTYSTDTQYF. DNA of the CDR3: TGTGCCAGCAGCCGAAGGGGGACTTATAGCACAGATACGCAGTATTTT.

This chain links TRBV7-2 with TRBJ2-1; no clear D gene. CDR1 is SGHTA, CDR2 FQGNSA, per germline. The CDR3 spans 19 residues. Trimming cost V 4 bases and J 2 bases, with 24 bases left between them. For the CDR3, the DNA is TGTGCCAGCAGCTCACGACCCATCTCGTCCCCACCTACCTACAATGAGCAGTTCTTC. Its translation: CASSSRPISSPPTYNEQFF.

CDR3 sequence: CSAYRTGDPYGYTF. The CDR3 bases are TGCAGCGCATACCGCACAGGTGACCCCTATGGCTACACCTTC. The chain couples TRBV29-1 to TRBJ1-2, with D possibly being TRBD1 (5 bases). There are 14 residues in the CDR3. The V end was cut by 7 bases, the J end by 4 bases, with 19 bases between. Germline-derived CDR1 and CDR2 are SQVTM and ANQGSEA. Combining the CDR3 with reference TRBV29-1 and TRBJ1-2 gives the whole variable domain SAVISQKPSRDICQRGTSLTIQCQVDSQVTMMFWYRQQPGQSLTLIATANQGSEATYESGFVIDKFPISRPNLTFSTLTVSNMSPEDSSIYLCSAYRTGDPYGYTFGSGTRLTVV.